The 9 T cell receptor beta chains below were found in one sample sequenced in a study of radiotherapy plus CTLA-4 blockade in lung cancer. Using immunoSEQ multiplex PCR, the repertoire was profiled, and TCRdb retains in-frame clones only, with some absent. The top ten hold approximately 24% of the sample, which has under 95,000 clones, 60% to 85% seen once. The specimen was peripheral blood, collected from a patient treated with radiotherapy plus ipilimumab. The receptors derive from a human donor with non-small cell lung cancer whose response to radiotherapy plus ipilimumab could not be evaluated. Some clones in this sample may be carry-over from other donors' samples.

This clone was observed a single time. Written as DNA, the CDR3 is TGTGCCAGCAGCCGACCCGGGACAGTAGGTGCCGAGCAGTACTTC. Protein sequence: CASSRPGTVGAEQYF. The V and J genes are TRBV5-4 and TRBJ2-5; 7 nucleotides agree with TRBD1. The assigned J gene may be wrong: the sequence end matches TRBJ2-7 better. The CDR3 spans 15 residues. The germline V gene has CDR1 SGHNT and CDR2 YYREEE (reference sequence).

The chain combines TRBV11-2 with TRBJ2-7, with 8 bases matching TRBD2. Germline-derived CDR1 and CDR2 are SGHAT and FQNNGV. This CDR3 has 15 residues. V was clipped by 2 bases and J by 4 bases; unmatched bases: 7. CDR3 DNA: TGTGCCAGCAGCTTATCGGGGGGGCCTAAGTACGAGCAGTACTTC. Its translation is CASSLSGGPKYEQYF.

The chain is built from TRBV5-1 and TRBJ1-1, with D maybe TRBD1 (6 bases). The V gene lost 7 bases and the J gene lost 1 base, with 17 bases spanning the gap. CDR1 SGHRS and CDR2 YFSETQ come from the germline V gene. The CDR3 contains 15 residues. The CDR3 is CASEDPQGGNTEAFF. In DNA, the CDR3 is TGCGCCAGCGAAGACCCACAGGGCGGGAACACTGAAGCTTTCTTT.

This chain links TRBV5-1 with TRBJ2-6, with a tentative D call TRBD1 (6 bases). Germline V gene sequence: CDR1 SGHRS, CDR2 YFSETQ. The CDR3 spans 17 residues. V dropped 1 base and J dropped 0 bases, with 11 bases sitting between them. The CDR3 DNA is TGCGCCAGCAGCTTGCGGGTACAGGGCTCTGGGGCCAACGTCCTGACTTTC. Its translation is CASSLRVQGSGANVLTF.

The V call is TRBV6-1, the J call TRBJ1-5; no reliable D call. CDR3 length: 14 amino acids. The germline V and J ends were trimmed by 3 bases and 5 bases, with 11 bases remaining between them. Germline CDR1 and CDR2: MNHNS and SASEGT. CDR3 nucleotide sequence: TGTGCCAGCAGTGACGGAGGGCACGATCAGCCCCAGCATTTT. The encoded protein is CASSDGGHDQPQHF.

The chain combines TRBV6-5 with TRBJ1-6; unclear D gene. CDR3 size: 15 residues. CDR1 and CDR2 from the germline V gene are MNHEY and SVGAGI. Trimming cost V 5 bases and J 8 bases, with 16 bases left between them. In DNA form, the CDR3 reads TGTGCCAGCAGTCTCCCGCCTGGCATGCATTCACCCCTCCACTTT. Protein: CASSLPPGMHSPLHF.

This clone was observed a single time. The V call is TRBV4-1, the J call TRBJ2-3; 7 nucleotides agree with TRBD1. This CDR3 spans 17 amino acids. V lost 5 bases, J lost 0 bases, and 11 bases stayed unmatched. From germline, CDR1 is MGHRA and CDR2 YSYEKL. The DNA for the CDR3 is TGCGCCAGCAGCTCCCATCCCGGGACAGTAAGCACAGATACGCAGTATTTT. It codes for CASSSHPGTVSTDTQYF.

The rearrangement joins TRBV11-3 to TRBJ1-1; 8 nucleotides align to TRBD1. This CDR3 has 13 amino acids. Looked up from germline, CDR1 is SGHNT and CDR2 is YENEEA. Unmatched junction bases numbered 3, after V lost 6 bases and J lost 3 bases. This CDR3 reads CASSRQGYTEAFF. The CDR3 region has the DNA TGTGCCAGCAGTAGACAGGGGTACACTGAAGCTTTCTTT. Looking up the rest from reference TRBV11-3 and TRBJ1-1 gives the full variable domain: EAGVVQSPRYKIIEKKQPVAFWCNPISGHNTLYWYLQNLGQGPELLIRYENEEAVDDSQLPKDRFSAERLKGVDSTLKIQPAELGDSAVYLCASSRQGYTEAFFGQGTRLTVV.

In regard to this clone: The junction differs from germline at one of its ends, possibly a read error. The chain carries TRBV5-1 and TRBJ2-1; D gene uncertain. The CDR3 length is 11 residues. Per the germline V gene, CDR1 is SGHRS and CDR2 is YFSETQ. CDR3 coding DNA: TGCGCCAGCAGCTCCAACAATGAGCAGTTCTTC. It encodes CASSSNNEQFF.